The source of this TCR beta chain is a study of blood T cell repertoires in COVID-19. The wider study: Sample material is recorded as cDNA or gDNA derived from T cells, B-cell-depleted T cells, or PBMCs.

The method was immunoSEQ multiplex PCR; TCRdb's version includes in-frame clones alone and lacks a portion of them. The profile shows more than 300,000 clones, 80% to 90% of them singletons. This CDR3 contains 14 residues. The V gene end was trimmed by 3 bases and the J gene end by 10 bases; junction bases not matched to a gene: 4. Germline V lookup: CDR1 SGHDN, CDR2 FVKESK. V and J are TRBV14 and TRBJ1-6, with 9 positions matching TRBD1. The source material was peripheral blood. This TCR was sampled from a woman aged 25-40 years with COVID-19, enrolled during active disease. The CDR3 DNA reads as TGTGCCAGCAGCCAGGGGACAGGGCTATCACCCCTCCACTTT. Its protein is CASSQGTGLSPLHF.